The clone carrying this TCR beta chain was counted at least ten times. This CDR3 has 13 residues. Trimming cost V 5 bases and J 2 bases, with 12 bases left between them. The germline gives CDR1 SQVTM, CDR2 ANQGSEA. TCRdb called the RT-PCR reads again in MiXCR, with one record for every CDR3 protein. The data show more than 600,000 distinct CDR3 sequences, with approximately 15% seen just once and around 3.3% held by the top ten. The sequence came from a female donor in good health, serving as a healthy control. Sequencing was carried out using memory CD4+ T cells from blood. The chain employs TRBV29-1 and TRBJ2-5; TRBD1 might be the D (5 bases). This CDR3 reads CSVLRRTQETQYF. In DNA, the CDR3 is TGCAGCGTTTTGCGCAGGACACAAGAGACCCAGTACTTC. Together with reference TRBV29-1 and TRBJ2-5, the CDR3 gives the full variable domain: SAVISQKPSRDICQRGTSLTIQCQVDSQVTMMFWYRQQPGQSLTLIATANQGSEATYESGFVIDKFPISRPNLTFSTLTVSNMSPEDSSIYLCSVLRRTQETQYFGPGTRLLVL.